These 7 T cell receptor beta chains came from one sample sequenced in a study of blood T cell repertoires in COVID-19 (dated by TCRdb to the early 2020s). Library creation used the immunoSEQ multiplex PCR assay. Imported from immuneACCESS, the table was reduced by TCRdb to in-frame sequences with V and J called. These copies leave out some clones; in studies compared against another copy, an unresolved V gene accounts for under half, and the cause of the remainder is not known. This sample gives roughly 71,000 clones in total; 88% of them show up just once. The ten largest clones represent approximately 30% of the sample. The sample taken for sequencing was peripheral blood. The source is a man between 45 and 60 years old with acute or convalescent COVID-19.

The chain employs TRBV24-1 and TRBJ1-1, with 10 positions matching TRBD1. Germline V lookup: CDR1 KGHDR, CDR2 SFDVKD. The V segment lost 3 bases and the J segment 10 bases; nucleotides outside the gene matches: 4. The CDR3 consists of 13 residues. In DNA, the CDR3 is TGTGCCACCAGTGATCCTCGGGACAGGGGAGCTTTCTTT. This sequence encodes CATSDPRDRGAFF.

This clone was seen more than once but under ten times. The chain employs TRBV6-5 and TRBJ2-2, with D tentatively TRBD2 (5 bases). The CDR3 spans 15 residues. The germline CDR1 and CDR2 sequences are MNHEY and SVGAGI. The germline V and J ends were trimmed by 6 bases and 1 base, with 12 bases remaining between them. CDR3 sequence reads: CASSHRGVNTGELFF. CDR3 in DNA: TGTGCCAGCAGCCACCGGGGTGTGAACACCGGGGAGCTGTTTTTT.

V is TRBV28 and J is TRBJ1-3, with 7 bases aligning to TRBD1. CDR3 length: 16 amino acids. Germline V gene data show CDR1 as MDHEN and CDR2 as SYDVKM. The junction had 7 bases not matched to a gene; V was cut back by 3 bases and J by 2 bases. Written as DNA, the CDR3 is TGTGCCAGCAGTTTGCCGCAGGGGGATCCTGGAAACACCATATATTTT. Residues: CASSLPQGDPGNTIYF.

The chain recombines TRBV14 with TRBJ2-3, with 9 bases that match TRBD1. After removal of 4 bases from V and 8 bases from J, the junction contained 10 bases not matched to a gene. The CDR3 is made up of 15 amino acids. CDR1 is SGHDN and CDR2 is FVKESK in the germline V gene. The CDR3 sequence: CASSRTGTGQRTQYF. The CDR3 DNA sequence: TGTGCCAGCAGCCGAACCGGGACAGGGCAGCGTACGCAGTATTTT.

The rearrangement uses TRBV28 and TRBJ2-7; 8 bases map to TRBD1. Germline values: CDR1 MDHEN, CDR2 SYDVKM. After removal of 6 bases from V and 3 bases from J, the junction contained 13 bases not matched to a gene. This CDR3 spans 16 amino acids. The CDR3 sequence: CASRPPRGQDFYEQYF. CDR3 sequence (DNA): TGTGCCAGCAGGCCCCCCCGGGGACAGGACTTCTACGAGCAGTACTTC.

This clone occurred a few times. This chain connects TRBV27 to TRBJ2-1; 14 positions agree with TRBD2. CDR1 and CDR2 from the germline V gene are MNHEY and SMNVEV (reference sequence). The ends lost 3 bases at V and 5 bases at J; junction bases unmatched: 6. The CDR3 is made up of 17 amino acids. This chain's CDR3 is CASSFGLAGGRDNEQFF. CDR3 nucleotide sequence: TGTGCCAGCAGTTTCGGACTAGCGGGGGGCCGGGACAATGAGCAGTTCTTC.

V gene TRBV7-9 combines with J gene TRBJ2-5; weak D call: TRBD2 (7 bases). The CDR3 has 15 residues. Germline CDR1 SEHNR, CDR2 FQNEAQ (reference sequence). The ends were cut back, 6 bases at V and 1 base at J, with 15 bases in the middle. CDR3 sequence reads: CASSLRGAPQETQYF. CDR3 in DNA: TGTGCCAGCAGTCTTCGGGGGGCCCCCCAAGAGACCCAGTACTTC.